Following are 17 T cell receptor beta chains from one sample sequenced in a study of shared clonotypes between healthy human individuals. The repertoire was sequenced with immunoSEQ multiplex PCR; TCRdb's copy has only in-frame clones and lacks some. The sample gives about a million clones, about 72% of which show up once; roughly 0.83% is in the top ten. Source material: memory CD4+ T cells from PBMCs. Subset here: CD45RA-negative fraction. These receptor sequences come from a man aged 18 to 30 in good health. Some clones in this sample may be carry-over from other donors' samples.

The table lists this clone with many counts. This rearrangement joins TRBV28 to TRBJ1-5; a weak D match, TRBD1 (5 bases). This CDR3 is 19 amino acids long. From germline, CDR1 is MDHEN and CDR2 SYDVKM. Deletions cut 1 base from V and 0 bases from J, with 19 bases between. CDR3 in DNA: TGTGCCAGCAGTTTATCCACGGTTGGGGGGGGAAATAGCAATCAGCCCCAGCATTTT. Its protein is CASSLSTVGGGNSNQPQHF.

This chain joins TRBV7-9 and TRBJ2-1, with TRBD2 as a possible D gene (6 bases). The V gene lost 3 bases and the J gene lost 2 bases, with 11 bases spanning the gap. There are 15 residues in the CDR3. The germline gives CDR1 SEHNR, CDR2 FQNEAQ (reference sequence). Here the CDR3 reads CASSFGSGTYNEQFF. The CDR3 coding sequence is TGTGCCAGCAGCTTTGGTAGCGGAACCTACAATGAGCAGTTCTTC.

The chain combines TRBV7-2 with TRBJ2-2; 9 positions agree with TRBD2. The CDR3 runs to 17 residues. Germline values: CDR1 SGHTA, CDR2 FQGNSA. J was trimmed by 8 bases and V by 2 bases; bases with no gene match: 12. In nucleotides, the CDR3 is TGTGCCAGCAGCTTACGCTGGCGGGAGGGCAGACGAGGGGAGCTGTTTTTT. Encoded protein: CASSLRWREGRRGELFF.

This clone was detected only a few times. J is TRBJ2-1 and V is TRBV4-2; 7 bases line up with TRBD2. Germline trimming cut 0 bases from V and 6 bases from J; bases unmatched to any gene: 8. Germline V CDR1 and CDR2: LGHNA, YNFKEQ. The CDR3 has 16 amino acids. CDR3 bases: TGTGCCAGCAGCCAAGAGGGGAGGGGTCTTGGCAATGAGCAGTTCTTC. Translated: CASSQEGRGLGNEQFF.

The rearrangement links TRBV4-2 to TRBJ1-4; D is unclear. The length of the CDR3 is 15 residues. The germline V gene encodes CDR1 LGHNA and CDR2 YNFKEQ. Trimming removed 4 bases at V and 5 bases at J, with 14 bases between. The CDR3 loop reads CASSPTPQANEKLFF. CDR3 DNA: TGTGCCAGCAGCCCCACGCCGCAGGCAAATGAAAAACTGTTTTTT.

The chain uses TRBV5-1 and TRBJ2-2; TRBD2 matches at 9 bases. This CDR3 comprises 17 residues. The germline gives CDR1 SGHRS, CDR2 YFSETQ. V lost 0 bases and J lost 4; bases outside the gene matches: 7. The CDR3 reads CASSLVTSGRPTGELFF. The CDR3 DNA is TGCGCCAGCAGCTTGGTGACTAGCGGAAGACCCACCGGGGAGCTGTTTTTT.

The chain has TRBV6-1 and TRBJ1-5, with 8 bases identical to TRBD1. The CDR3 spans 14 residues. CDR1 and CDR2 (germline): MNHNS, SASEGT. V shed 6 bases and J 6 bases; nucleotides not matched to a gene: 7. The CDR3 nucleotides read TGTGCCAGCAGCCCGACAGGGGTAGGTCAGCCCCAGCATTTT. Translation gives CASSPTGVGQPQHF.

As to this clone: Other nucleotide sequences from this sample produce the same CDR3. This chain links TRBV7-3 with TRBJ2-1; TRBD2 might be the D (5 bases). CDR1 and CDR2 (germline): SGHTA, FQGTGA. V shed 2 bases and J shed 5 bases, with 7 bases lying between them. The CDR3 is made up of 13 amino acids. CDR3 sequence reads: CASSLARDNEQFF. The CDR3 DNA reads TGTGCCAGCAGCTTAGCGCGGGACAATGAGCAGTTCTTC. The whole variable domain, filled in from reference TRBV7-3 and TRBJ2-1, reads GAGVSQTPSNKVTEKGKYVELRCDPISGHTALYWYRQSLGQGPEFLIYFQGTGAADDSGLPNDRFFAVRPEGSVSTLKIQRTERGDSAVYLCASSLARDNEQFFGPGTRLTVL.

CDR3 protein: CASSPESSTADEEKLFF. CDR3 bases: TGCGCCAGCAGCCCTGAGAGTTCGACGGCGGACGAGGAAAAACTGTTTTTT. V gene TRBV4-1 combines with J gene TRBJ1-4; D is unresolved. The CDR3 has 17 amino acids. Germline CDR1 reads MGHRA; CDR2 reads YSYEKL. Trimming stripped 4 bases from V and 8 bases from J, with 23 bases between.

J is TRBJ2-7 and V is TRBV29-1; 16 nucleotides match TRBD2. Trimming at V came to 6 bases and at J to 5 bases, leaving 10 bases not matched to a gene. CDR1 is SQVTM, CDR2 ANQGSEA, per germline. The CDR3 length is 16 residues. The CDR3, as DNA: TGCAGCGTAACCGGGACTAGCGGGAGGGCGGTCCACGAGCAGTACTTC. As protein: CSVTGTSGRAVHEQYF.

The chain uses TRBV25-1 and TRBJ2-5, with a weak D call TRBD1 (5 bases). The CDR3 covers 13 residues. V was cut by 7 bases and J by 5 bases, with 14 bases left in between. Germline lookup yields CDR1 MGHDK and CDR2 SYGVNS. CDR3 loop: CASTPDHRETQYF. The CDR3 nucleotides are TGTGCCAGCACCCCCGACCACAGGGAGACCCAGTACTTC.

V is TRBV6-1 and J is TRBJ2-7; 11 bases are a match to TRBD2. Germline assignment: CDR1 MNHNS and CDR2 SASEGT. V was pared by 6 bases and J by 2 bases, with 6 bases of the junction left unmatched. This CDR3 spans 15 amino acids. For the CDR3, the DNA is TGTGCCAGCAGGGGCGGGACTAGCGGAACCTACGAGCAGTACTTC. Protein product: CASRGGTSGTYEQYF.

CDR3 in DNA: TGTGCCAGCAGCCTGGGACAGCCGTTTCCTGGAAACACCATATATTTT. It translates to CASSLGQPFPGNTIYF. The rearrangement joins TRBV11-1 to TRBJ1-3; 7 positions match TRBD1. V was pared by 5 bases and J by 2 bases, with 9 bases of the junction left unmatched. The CDR3 spans 16 residues. Looked up from germline, CDR1 is SGHAT and CDR2 is FQDESV (reference sequence).

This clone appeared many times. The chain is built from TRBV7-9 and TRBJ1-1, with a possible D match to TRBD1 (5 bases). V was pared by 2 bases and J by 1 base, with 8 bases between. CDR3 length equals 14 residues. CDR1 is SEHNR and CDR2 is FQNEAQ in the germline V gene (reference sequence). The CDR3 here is CASSLQGRNTEAFF. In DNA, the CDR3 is TGTGCCAGCAGCTTACAGGGCCGGAACACTGAAGCTTTCTTT.

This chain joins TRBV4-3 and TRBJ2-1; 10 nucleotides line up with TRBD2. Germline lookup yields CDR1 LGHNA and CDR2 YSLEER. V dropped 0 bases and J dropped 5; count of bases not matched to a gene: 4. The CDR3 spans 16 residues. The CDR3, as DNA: TGCGCCAGCAGCCAAGACAGTCTAGCGGGAGACAATGAGCAGTTCTTC. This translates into CASSQDSLAGDNEQFF.

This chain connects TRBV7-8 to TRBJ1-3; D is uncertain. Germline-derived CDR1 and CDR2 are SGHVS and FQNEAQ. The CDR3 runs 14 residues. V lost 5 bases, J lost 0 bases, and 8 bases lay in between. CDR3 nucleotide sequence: TGTGCCAGCAGCAAACAGAGCTCTGGAAACACCATATATTTT. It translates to CASSKQSSGNTIYF.

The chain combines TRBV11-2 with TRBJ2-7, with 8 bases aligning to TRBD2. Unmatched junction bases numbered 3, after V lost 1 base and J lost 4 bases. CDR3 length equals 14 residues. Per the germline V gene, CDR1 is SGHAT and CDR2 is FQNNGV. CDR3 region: CASSLVRGGYEQYF. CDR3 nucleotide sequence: TGTGCCAGCAGCTTAGTCCGGGGGGGTTACGAGCAGTACTTC.